Listed below are T cell receptor beta chains from one sample, sequenced in a study of T cell responses to AZD1222 COVID-19 vaccine. TCRdb's table, derived via immunoSEQ multiplex PCR, lists solely in-frame clones and lacks some. The profile shows about 130,000 clones, over 85% of them singletons. This specimen consisted of peripheral blood, obtained 28 days after the second AZD1222 dose. These receptors were collected from an adult who received the AZD1222 COVID-19 vaccine. Each CDR3 is given with its conserved first and last residue. Each record gives: V gene, J gene, D gene, CDR3 length, CDR3 protein. The D gene is left open where the match is weak.

TRBV3-1/TRBV3-2	TRBJ1-2	-	17	CASSQEFRGELNYGYTF
TRBV7-6	TRBJ1-3	-	17	CASSQTLVISSGNTIYF
TRBV28	TRBJ2-7	TRBD2	14	CASRPPGLHYEQYF
TRBV9	TRBJ1-3	-	18	CASSVENQGVVAGNTIYF
TRBV6-5	TRBJ2-7	TRBD2	15	CASRRRASGTSGQYF
TRBV5-8	TRBJ2-2	TRBD1	15	CASSNRQGGTGELFF
TRBV18	TRBJ1-1	TRBD1	16	CASSEGTAYMNTEAFF
TRBV9	TRBJ1-2	-	12	CASSLPGYGYTF
TRBV19	TRBJ1-4	TRBD1	15	CASSSYATGAEKLFF
TRBV5-6	TRBJ2-3	-	16	CASSLGAAGDTDTQYF
TRBV4-3	TRBJ2-7	-	13	CASSQVPAYEQYF
TRBV18	TRBJ1-2	-	14	CASSPPDGAGGYTF
TRBV24-1	TRBJ2-1	-	13	CATSGGPGWEQFF
TRBV11-2	TRBJ1-5	-	17	CASSLSRGGNRNQPQHF
TRBV9	TRBJ2-7	TRBD1	15	CASSVGGTGIYEQYF
TRBV27	TRBJ1-1	-	14	CASSLWFRDTEAFF
TRBV7-9	TRBJ1-1	TRBD1	15	CASSLVPGGNTEAFF
TRBV5-4	TRBJ2-5	-	16	CASSLEGRRLVKTQYF
TRBV12-3/TRBV12-4	TRBJ2-4	-	13	CASRRDSQNIQYF
TRBV27	TRBJ1-6	-	20	CAISPPPFYRESSYNSPLHF
TRBV27	TRBJ1-5	-	13	CASSPRIDQPQHF
TRBV6-1	TRBJ1-6	-	13	CASSEGADSPLHF
TRBV18	TRBJ1-1	-	13	CASSPSGAPEAFF
TRBV6-4	TRBJ2-7	-	18	CASSADRDCISGTYEQYF
TRBV3-1/TRBV3-2	TRBJ1-5	TRBD1	16	CASSQAGTEVDQPQHF
TRBV12-3/TRBV12-4	TRBJ1-1	-	11	CASRIQIRTFF
TRBV5-8	TRBJ1-5	TRBD1	13	CASSRDSNQPQHF
TRBV5-5	TRBJ2-7	TRBD2	17	CASSLVGGGRIFYEQYF
TRBV6-5	TRBJ1-1	-	14	CASKKQGPSAEAFF
TRBV27	TRBJ1-5	-	15	CASSYLGGRGQPQHF
TRBV7-2	TRBJ2-5	-	16	CASSLAVGVGGETQYF
TRBV7-9	TRBJ2-5	-	12	CASSRHGETQYF
TRBV19	TRBJ2-1	TRBD2	17	CASSIWGAGRSYNEQFF
TRBV18	TRBJ2-7	-	15	CASSPPRGLSYEQYF
TRBV9	TRBJ2-3	-	16	CASSVAILGDTDTQYF
TRBV19	TRBJ1-1	-	15	CASSILRGSLAEAFF
TRBV28	TRBJ1-2	-	14	CASSSGRGDYGYTF
TRBV7-9	TRBJ1-6	-	14	CASSPGLYNSPLHF
TRBV3-1/TRBV3-2	TRBJ2-5	-	13	CASSPTYQETQYF
TRBV18	TRBJ1-5	TRBD1	15	CASSPSGTGFRPQHF
TRBV3-1/TRBV3-2	TRBJ1-6	-	13	CASSQGGNSPLHF
TRBV11-3	TRBJ2-2	-	14	CASSLGGALVELFF
TRBV4-2	TRBJ2-7	-	14	CASSQETPGDEQYF
TRBV13	TRBJ2-7	TRBD2	14	CASSLGGLADEQYF
TRBV28	TRBJ1-2	-	14	CASSPRGAFYGYTF
TRBV30	TRBJ1-4	-	13	CASTKGSNEKLFF
TRBV6-6	TRBJ1-1	-	13	CASSVDPDTEAFF
TRBV6-6	TRBJ1-3	-	18	CASSRSRGRVDSGNTIYF
TRBV4-2	TRBJ2-3	TRBD1	15	CASSQAGQGADTQYF
TRBV7-2	TRBJ2-1	TRBD2	15	CASSLARGGLLEQFF
TRBV10-1	TRBJ2-7	-	12	CASYRDSYEQYF
TRBV7-9	TRBJ2-3	-	15	CASSLLGVTADTQYF
TRBV13	TRBJ2-3	TRBD2	15	CASGRTSGSTDTQYF